These T cell receptor beta chains were read from a single sample in a study of cytomegalovirus exposure and HLA in healthy donors. The data were produced by immunoSEQ multiplex PCR, yet TCRdb's version contains in-frame clones alone and is incomplete. The table records around 200,000 clones, 80% to 85% of them present only once. Sequencing was carried out using PBMCs. The source is a middle-aged woman in good health and CMV-seronegative. The CDR3 runs from the conserved cysteine through the conserved F or W. The D gene is left open where the match is weak. Not every row has a clone size; where given, it reads once, few, many or a size class.

NA,NA,TRBV30,TRBJ1-2,CAGRGPLTSGYTF,TGTGCCGGCCGGGGTCCCCTTACCTCTGGCTACACCTTC
NA,NA,TRBV7-2,TRBJ2-7,CASSFQSYRSYEQYF,TGTGCCAGCAGCTTCCAGAGCTACAGGTCCTACGAGCAGTACTTC
TRBD2,NA,TRBV5-1,TRBJ2-7,CASRPPGLAGVYEQYF,TGCGCCAGCAGGCCGCCGGGACTAGCGGGAGTTTACGAGCAGTACTTC
NA,once,TRBV6-6,TRBJ1-1,CASSYSTGGSEAFF,TGTGCCAGCAGTTACTCGACGGGGGGCAGTGAAGCTTTCTTT
NA,NA,TRBV21-1,TRBJ1-2,CASSNSREGEGYTF,TGTGCCAGCAGCAATTCCAGGGAAGGAGAGGGCTACACCTTC
TRBD2,NA,TRBV4-2,TRBJ2-7,CASSQSGTYEQYF,TGTGCCAGCAGCCAAAGCGGGACCTACGAGCAGTACTTC
TRBD2,few,TRBV30,TRBJ2-7,CAWSSGLAGVLSYEQYF,TGTGCCTGGAGTTCAGGACTAGCGGGAGTATTGTCCTACGAGCAGTACTTC
TRBD2,few,TRBV27,TRBJ2-5,CASRPRGVLAGPETQYF,TGTGCCAGCAGGCCAAGGGGGGTGCTAGCGGGACCAGAGACCCAGTACTTC
NA,NA,TRBV18,TRBJ1-3,CASSPQIVRGTAGNTIYF,TGTGCCAGCTCACCACAGATCGTGCGGGGGACCGCTGGAAACACCATATATTTT
TRBD2,NA,TRBV29-1,TRBJ2-1,CSVEPSGVGNEQFF,TGCAGCGTTGAACCTAGCGGAGTGGGCAATGAGCAGTTCTTC